This T cell receptor beta chain is drawn from a study of vaccination and CD4 T cells after COVID-19. Worth noting for this clonotype: Its specificity is not known.

Sequence data for DNA of cultured CD4+ T cells were generated by the Oncomine TCR Beta short-read assay. A single record per CDR3 protein comes from TCRdb applying MiXCR to the PCR reads. Counted here are 10,000 to 15,000 distinct CDR3 sequences, over 40% occurring once; the ten biggest clones make up roughly an eighth. Described treatment: roughly 11-day PBMC culture with coronavirus spike peptide pools or control peptides (ViraFEST assay). The V gene's germline CDR1 is LGHDT and CDR2 YNNKEL (reference sequence). The CDR3 contains 18 residues. V was trimmed by 0 bases and J by 4 bases, leaving 21 bases between them.

Sequencing used CD4+ T cells from blood, cultured in vitro. The sequence derives from a human donor who had recovered from COVID-19. The chain is built from TRBV3-1 and TRBJ1-1; no reliable D call. The DNA for the CDR3 is TGTGCCAGCAGCCAAGAGGGGAGGATCATGTATCGGGCCACTGAAGCTTTCTTT. This gives the protein CASSQEGRIMYRATEAFF.